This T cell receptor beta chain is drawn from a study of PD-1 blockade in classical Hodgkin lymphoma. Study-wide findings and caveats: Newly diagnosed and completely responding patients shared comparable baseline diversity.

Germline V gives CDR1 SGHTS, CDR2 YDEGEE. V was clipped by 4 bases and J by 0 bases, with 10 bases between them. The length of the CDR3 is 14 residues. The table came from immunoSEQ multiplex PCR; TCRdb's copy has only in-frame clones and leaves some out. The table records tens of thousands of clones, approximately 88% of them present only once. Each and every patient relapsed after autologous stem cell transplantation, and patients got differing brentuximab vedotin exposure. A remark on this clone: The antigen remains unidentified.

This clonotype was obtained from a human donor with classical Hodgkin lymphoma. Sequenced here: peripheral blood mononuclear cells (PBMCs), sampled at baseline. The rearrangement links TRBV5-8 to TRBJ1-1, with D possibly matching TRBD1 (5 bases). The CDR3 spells CASSNGGLNTEAFF. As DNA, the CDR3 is TGTGCCAGCAGCAACGGGGGTTTGAACACTGAAGCTTTCTTT.